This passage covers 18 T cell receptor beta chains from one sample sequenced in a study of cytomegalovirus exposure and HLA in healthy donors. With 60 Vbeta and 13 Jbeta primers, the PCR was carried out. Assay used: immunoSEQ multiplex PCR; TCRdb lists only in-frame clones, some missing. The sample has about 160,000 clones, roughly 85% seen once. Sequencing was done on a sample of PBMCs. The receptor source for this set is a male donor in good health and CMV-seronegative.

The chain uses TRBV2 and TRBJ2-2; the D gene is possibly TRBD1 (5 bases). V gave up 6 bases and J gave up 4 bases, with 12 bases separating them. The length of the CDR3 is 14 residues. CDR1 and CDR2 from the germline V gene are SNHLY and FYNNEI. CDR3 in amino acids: CASRAMTVTGELFF. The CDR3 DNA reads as TGTGCCAGCAGAGCTATGACAGTCACCGGGGAGCTGTTTTTT.

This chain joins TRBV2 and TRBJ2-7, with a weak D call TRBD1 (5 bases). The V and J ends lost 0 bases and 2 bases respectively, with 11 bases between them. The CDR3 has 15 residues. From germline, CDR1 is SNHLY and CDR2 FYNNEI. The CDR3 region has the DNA TGTGCCAGCAGTGAAGCAGGGGCTGGGGCCTACGAGCAGTACTTC. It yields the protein CASSEAGAGAYEQYF.

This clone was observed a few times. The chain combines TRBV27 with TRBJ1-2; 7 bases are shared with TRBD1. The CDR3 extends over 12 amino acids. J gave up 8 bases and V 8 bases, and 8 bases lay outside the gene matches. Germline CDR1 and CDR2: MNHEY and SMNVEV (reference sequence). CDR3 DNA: TGTGCCAGCGGCACAGACAGGGCCGGCTACACCTTC. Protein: CASGTDRAGYTF.

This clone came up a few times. The CDR3 loop is CASSRTAQTQYF. CDR3 sequence (DNA): TGTGCCAGCAGTAGGACTGCCCAGACCCAGTACTTC. The rearrangement uses TRBV2 and TRBJ2-5; D may be TRBD2 (5 bases). The V gene's germline CDR1 is SNHLY and CDR2 FYNNEI. V dropped 5 bases and J dropped 6 bases, with 10 bases sitting between them. The CDR3 has 12 amino acids.

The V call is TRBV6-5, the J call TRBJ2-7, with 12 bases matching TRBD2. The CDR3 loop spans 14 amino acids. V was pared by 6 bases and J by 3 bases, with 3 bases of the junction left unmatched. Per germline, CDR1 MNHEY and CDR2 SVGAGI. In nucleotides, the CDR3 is TGTGCCAGCAGAAGGACTAGCGGGAACTACGAGCAGTACTTC. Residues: CASRRTSGNYEQYF.

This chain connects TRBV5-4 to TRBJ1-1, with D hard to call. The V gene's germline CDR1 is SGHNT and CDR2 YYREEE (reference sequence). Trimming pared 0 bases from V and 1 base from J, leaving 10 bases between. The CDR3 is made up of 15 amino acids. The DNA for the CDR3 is TGTGCCAGCAGCTTGGCCCCAACAGCGAACACTGAAGCTTTCTTT. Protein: CASSLAPTANTEAFF.

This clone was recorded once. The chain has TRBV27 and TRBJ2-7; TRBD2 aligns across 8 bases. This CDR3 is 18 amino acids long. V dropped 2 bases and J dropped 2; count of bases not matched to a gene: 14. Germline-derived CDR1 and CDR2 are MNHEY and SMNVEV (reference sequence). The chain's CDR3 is CASSLAASGLPTAYEQYF. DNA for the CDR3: TGTGCCAGCAGTTTAGCGGCTAGCGGGCTCCCCACCGCCTACGAGCAGTACTTC.

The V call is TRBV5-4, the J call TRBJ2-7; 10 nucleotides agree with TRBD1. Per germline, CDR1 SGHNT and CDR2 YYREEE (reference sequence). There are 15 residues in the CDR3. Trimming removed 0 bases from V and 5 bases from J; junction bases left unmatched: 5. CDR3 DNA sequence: TGTGCCAGCAGCTTGGGGGGGACAGGGGACAACGAGCAGTACTTC. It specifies CASSLGGTGDNEQYF. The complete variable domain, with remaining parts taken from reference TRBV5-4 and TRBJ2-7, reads ETGVTQSPTHLIKTRGQQVTLRCSSQSGHNTVSWYQQALGQGPQFIFQYYREEENGRGNFPPRFSGLQFPNYSSELNVNALELDDSALYLCASSLGGTGDNEQYFGPGTRLTVT.

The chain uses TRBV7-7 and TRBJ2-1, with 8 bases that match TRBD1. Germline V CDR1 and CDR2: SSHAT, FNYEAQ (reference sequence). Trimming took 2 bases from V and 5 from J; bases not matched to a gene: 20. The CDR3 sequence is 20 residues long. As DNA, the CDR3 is TGTGCCAGCAGCTTAAATAAGCGAGGACAGGGACCCAGGGGTGACAATGAGCAGTTCTTC. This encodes CASSLNKRGQGPRGDNEQFF.

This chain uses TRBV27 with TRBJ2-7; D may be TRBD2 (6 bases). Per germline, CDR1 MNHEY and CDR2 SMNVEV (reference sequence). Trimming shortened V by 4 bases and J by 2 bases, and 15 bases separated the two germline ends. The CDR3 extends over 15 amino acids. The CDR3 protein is CASSSTSFLTYEQYF. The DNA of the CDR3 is TGTGCCAGCAGTTCGACTAGTTTTTTAACCTACGAGCAGTACTTC.

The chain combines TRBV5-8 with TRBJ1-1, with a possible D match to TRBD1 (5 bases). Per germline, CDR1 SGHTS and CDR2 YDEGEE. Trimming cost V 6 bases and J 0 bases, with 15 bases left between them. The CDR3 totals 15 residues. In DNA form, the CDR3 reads TGTGCCAGCACCGAGCCCGGGGGAATGAACACTGAAGCTTTCTTT. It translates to CASTEPGGMNTEAFF.

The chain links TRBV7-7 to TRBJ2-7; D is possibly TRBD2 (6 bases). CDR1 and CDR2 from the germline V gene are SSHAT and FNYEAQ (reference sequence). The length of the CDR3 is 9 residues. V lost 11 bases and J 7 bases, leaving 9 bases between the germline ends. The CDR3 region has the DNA TGTGCCGGGGGACTTGAGCAGTACTTC. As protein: CAGGLEQYF.

Here the CDR3 DNA reads TGCGCCAGCAGCTTCCGGACTAGCTACACAGATACGCAGTATTTT. Residues: CASSFRTSYTDTQYF. The rearrangement uses TRBV5-1 and TRBJ2-3; 8 nucleotides match TRBD2. The V gene end was trimmed by 2 bases and the J gene end by 2 bases; junction bases not matched to a gene: 4. The CDR3 runs 15 residues. Germline V gene lookup returns CDR1 SGHRS and CDR2 YFSETQ.

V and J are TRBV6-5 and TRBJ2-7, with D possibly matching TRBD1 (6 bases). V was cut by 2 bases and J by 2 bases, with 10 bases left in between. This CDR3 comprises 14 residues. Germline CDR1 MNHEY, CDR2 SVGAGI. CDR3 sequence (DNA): TGTGCCAGCAGTTACCGTGACAGGCCCTACGAGCAGTACTTC. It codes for CASSYRDRPYEQYF.

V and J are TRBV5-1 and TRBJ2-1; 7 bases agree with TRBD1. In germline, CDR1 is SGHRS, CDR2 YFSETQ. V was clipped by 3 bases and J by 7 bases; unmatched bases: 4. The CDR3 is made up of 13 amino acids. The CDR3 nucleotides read TGCGCCAGCAGCTGGGACAGAACTAATGAGCAGTTCTTC. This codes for CASSWDRTNEQFF.

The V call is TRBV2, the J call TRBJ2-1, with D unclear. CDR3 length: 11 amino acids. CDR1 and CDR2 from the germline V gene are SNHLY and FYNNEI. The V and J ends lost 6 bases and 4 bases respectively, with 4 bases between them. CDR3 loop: CASSRYNEQFF. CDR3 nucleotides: TGTGCCAGCAGCAGATACAATGAGCAGTTCTTC.

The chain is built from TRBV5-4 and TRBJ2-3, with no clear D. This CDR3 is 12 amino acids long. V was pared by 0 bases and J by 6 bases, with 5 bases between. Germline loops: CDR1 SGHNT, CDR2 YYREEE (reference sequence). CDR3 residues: CASSLALDTQYF. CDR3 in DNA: TGTGCCAGCAGCTTGGCCTTGGATACGCAGTATTTT. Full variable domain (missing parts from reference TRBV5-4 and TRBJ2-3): ETGVTQSPTHLIKTRGQQVTLRCSSQSGHNTVSWYQQALGQGPQFIFQYYREEENGRGNFPPRFSGLQFPNYSSELNVNALELDDSALYLCASSLALDTQYFGPGTRLTVL.

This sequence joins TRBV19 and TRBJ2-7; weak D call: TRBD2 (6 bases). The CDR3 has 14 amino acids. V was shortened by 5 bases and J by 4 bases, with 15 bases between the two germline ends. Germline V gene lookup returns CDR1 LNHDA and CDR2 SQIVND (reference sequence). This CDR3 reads CASSYRGGGYEQYF. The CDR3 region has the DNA TGTGCCAGTAGTTATCGGGGAGGAGGGTACGAGCAGTACTTC.